Presented here are 13 T cell receptor beta chains from one specimen sequenced in a study of human T cells and chemical hapten exposure. TCRdb independently ran MiXCR on the 5' RACE reads; one entry per CDR3 protein. In the table there are around 140,000 distinct CDR3 sequences, 3.5% to 5% of which are singletons. Unfractionated whole blood was the source from which total RNA was extracted. The receptors stem from a female donor in good health.

This clonotype was counted ten times or more. This chain links TRBV7-9 with TRBJ1-4, with a possible D match to TRBD1 (5 bases). The germline V gene encodes CDR1 SEHNR and CDR2 FQNEAQ (reference sequence). CDR3 size: 14 residues. V lost 5 bases and J lost 2, with 9 bases in between. CDR3 bases: TGTGCCAGCAGCATACGACAGACTAATGAAAAACTGTTTTTT. This sequence encodes CASSIRQTNEKLFF.

This clonotype was picked up many times. The chain couples TRBV29-1 to TRBJ1-1; D unclear. V lost 2 bases and J 2 bases, leaving 6 bases between the germline ends. The CDR3 is 12 amino acids. The germline CDR1 and CDR2 sequences are SQVTM and ANQGSEA. The DNA for the CDR3 is TGCAGCGTTGAAAGAGTTAACACTGAAGCTTTCTTT. This codes for CSVERVNTEAFF.

In this sample, this clonotype turned up a few times. V is TRBV5-5 and J is TRBJ2-7; possibly TRBD1 for D (6 bases). This CDR3 is 15 amino acids long. Trimming left V 2 bases short and J 4 bases short, with 16 bases between. From germline, CDR1 is SGHKS and CDR2 YYEKEE (reference sequence). The CDR3 reads CASSFRDNPQYEQYF. CDR3 coding DNA: TGTGCCAGCAGCTTCAGGGACAATCCCCAATACGAGCAGTACTTC.

Comments on this clonotype: A read error may explain this, as a much larger clone is one base away. V usage is TRBV27 and J usage is TRBJ1-5; 8 positions agree with TRBD1. Germline V lookup: CDR1 MNHEY, CDR2 SMNVEV (reference sequence). J was trimmed by 6 bases and V by 2 bases; bases with no gene match: 6. The CDR3 runs 15 residues. The CDR3 bases are TGTGCCAGCAGTTTAAACAGGGGGAGGAGTCAGCCCCAGCATTTT. It codes for CASSLNRGRSQPQHF.

This clonotype was detected many times. One end of the junction fails to match germline, which may point to a read error. V and J are TRBV3-1 and TRBJ2-1; D might be TRBD1 (6 bases). Germline CDR1 reads LGHDT; CDR2 reads YNNKEL (reference sequence). CDR3 length equals 11 residues. The CDR3 reads CASTQGGQGFF. The CDR3 DNA is TGTGCCAGCACCCAAGGGGGTCAGGGGTTCTTC.

In its sample, this clonotype was seen many times. This sequence joins TRBV20-1 and TRBJ2-7; D is unclear. This CDR3 region has 12 residues. CDR1 and CDR2 (germline): DFQATT, SNEGSKA (reference sequence). Trimming took off 5 bases at V and 11 bases at J, with 19 bases between the two ends. The CDR3 sequence is CSARQGGLSEYF. The CDR3 DNA follows: TGCAGTGCTCGTCAAGGCGGCCTTTCGGAGTACTTC.

This clonotype has ten or more counts. A read error may account for a junction end that differs from germline. The genes are TRBV6-6 and TRBJ2-4; unclear D gene. CDR1 and CDR2 from the germline V gene are MNHNY and SVGAGI (reference sequence). The CDR3 length is 11 residues. CDR3 sequence reads: CASSSHDIQYF. CDR3 sequence (DNA): TGTGCCAGCAGTTCCCACGACATCCAGTACTTC.

Many counts were recorded for this clonotype. The chain couples TRBV3-1 to TRBJ1-1; tentatively, D is TRBD1 (6 bases). Germline V lookup: CDR1 LGHDT, CDR2 YNNKEL (reference sequence). The V end was cut by 3 bases, the J end by 3 bases, with 14 bases between. The CDR3 runs to 15 residues. This CDR3 reads CASSHGQGRDTEAFF. The DNA for the CDR3 is TGTGCCAGCAGCCATGGGCAGGGGAGGGACACTGAAGCTTTCTTT.

The sample holds many counts of this clonotype. This chain uses TRBV28 with TRBJ2-3, with 9 nucleotides matching TRBD2. Germline assignment: CDR1 MDHEN and CDR2 SYDVKM. The CDR3 consists of 15 residues. After removal of 6 bases from V and 4 bases from J, the junction contained 8 bases not matched to a gene. CDR3 DNA sequence: TGTGCCAGCAGGAGTTCCCTAGCGGGGCCAGATACGCAGTATTTT. Translation gives CASRSSLAGPDTQYF.

This clonotype was recorded many times. This chain connects TRBV3-1 to TRBJ2-5, with 12 nucleotides matching TRBD2. Germline lookup yields CDR1 LGHDT and CDR2 YNNKEL (reference sequence). The CDR3 totals 16 residues. J was trimmed by 5 bases and V by 4 bases; bases with no gene match: 8. The CDR3 reads CASSPQLAGGLETQYF. The CDR3 nucleotides read TGTGCCAGCAGCCCTCAACTAGCGGGGGGCCTGGAGACCCAGTACTTC.

This clonotype was seen repeatedly, ten times or more. The chain carries TRBV6-4 and TRBJ2-1; tentatively, D is TRBD2 (6 bases). V lost 4 bases and J 4 bases, leaving 11 bases between the germline ends. Germline V gene sequence: CDR1 MRHNA, CDR2 SNTAGT. The CDR3 contains 14 residues. CDR3 in DNA: TGTGCCAGCAGTGTCCCGGGAGCTTACAATGAGCAGTTCTTC. Translating it yields CASSVPGAYNEQFF.

In this sample, this clonotype turned up a few times. This chain joins TRBV5-4 and TRBJ2-2, with TRBD1 matching 11 bases. V gave up 3 bases and J gave up 5 bases; unmatched junction bases: 9. Germline lookup yields CDR1 SGHNT and CDR2 YYREEE (reference sequence). This CDR3 has 17 amino acids. The CDR3 protein is CASSYYTGTGGTGELFF. As DNA, the CDR3 is TGTGCCAGCAGCTATTACACCGGGACAGGGGGGACCGGGGAGCTGTTTTTT.

This clonotype was counted ten times or more. V gene TRBV4-2 combines with J gene TRBJ2-3; 12 bases line up with TRBD2. Trimming removed 4 bases from V and 4 bases from J; junction bases left unmatched: 9. The CDR3 consists of 17 residues. Germline-derived CDR1 and CDR2 are LGHNA and YNFKEQ. The CDR3 region is CASSPNLAGGVADTQYF. CDR3 DNA sequence: TGTGCCAGCAGCCCCAATCTAGCGGGGGGGGTGGCAGATACGCAGTATTTT.